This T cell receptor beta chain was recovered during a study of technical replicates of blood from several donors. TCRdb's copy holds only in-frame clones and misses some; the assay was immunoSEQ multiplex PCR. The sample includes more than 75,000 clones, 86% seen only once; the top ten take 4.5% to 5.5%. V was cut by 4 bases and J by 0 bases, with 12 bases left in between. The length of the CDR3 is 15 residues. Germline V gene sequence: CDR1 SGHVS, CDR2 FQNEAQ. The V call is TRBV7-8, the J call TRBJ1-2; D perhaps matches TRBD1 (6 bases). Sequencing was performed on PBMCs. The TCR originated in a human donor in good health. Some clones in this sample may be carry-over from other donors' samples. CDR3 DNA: TGTGCCAGCAGCTCGTCGGACAGAACTAACTATGGCTACACCTTC. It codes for CASSSSDRTNYGYTF.